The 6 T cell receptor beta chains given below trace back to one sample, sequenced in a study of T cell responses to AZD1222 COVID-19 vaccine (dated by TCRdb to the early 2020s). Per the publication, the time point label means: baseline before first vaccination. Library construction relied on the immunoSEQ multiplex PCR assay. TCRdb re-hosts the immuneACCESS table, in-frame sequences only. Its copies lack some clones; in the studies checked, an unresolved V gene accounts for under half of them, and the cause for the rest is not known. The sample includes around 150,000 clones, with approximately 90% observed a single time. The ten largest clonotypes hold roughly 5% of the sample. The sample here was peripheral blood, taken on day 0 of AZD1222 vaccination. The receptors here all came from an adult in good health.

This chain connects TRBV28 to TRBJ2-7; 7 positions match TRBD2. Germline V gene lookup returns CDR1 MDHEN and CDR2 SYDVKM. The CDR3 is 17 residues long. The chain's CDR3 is CAGLAVRFRPSYYEQYF. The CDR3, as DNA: TGTGCGGGGCTAGCGGTCAGGTTTCGTCCCTCTTACTACGAGCAGTACTTC.

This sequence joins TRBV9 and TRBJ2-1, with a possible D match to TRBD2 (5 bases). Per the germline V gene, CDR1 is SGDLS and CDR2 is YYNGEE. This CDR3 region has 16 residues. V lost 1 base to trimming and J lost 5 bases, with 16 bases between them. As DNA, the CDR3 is TGTGCCAGCAGCGTAAGCCGAGCCGGGATCCACAATGAGCAGTTCTTC. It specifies CASSVSRAGIHNEQFF.

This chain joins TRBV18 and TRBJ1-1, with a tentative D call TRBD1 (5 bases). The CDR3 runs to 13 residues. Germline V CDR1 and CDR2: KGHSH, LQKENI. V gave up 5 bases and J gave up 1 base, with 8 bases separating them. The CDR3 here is CASSFDRNTEAFF. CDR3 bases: TGTGCCAGCTCATTCGACAGGAACACTGAAGCTTTCTTT.

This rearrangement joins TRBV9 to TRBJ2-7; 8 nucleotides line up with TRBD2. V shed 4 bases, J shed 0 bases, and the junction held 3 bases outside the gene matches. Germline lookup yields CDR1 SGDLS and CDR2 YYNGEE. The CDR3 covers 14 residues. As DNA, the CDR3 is TGTGCCAGCAGCACAGGACTAGCCTCCTACGAGCAGTACTTC. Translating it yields CASSTGLASYEQYF.

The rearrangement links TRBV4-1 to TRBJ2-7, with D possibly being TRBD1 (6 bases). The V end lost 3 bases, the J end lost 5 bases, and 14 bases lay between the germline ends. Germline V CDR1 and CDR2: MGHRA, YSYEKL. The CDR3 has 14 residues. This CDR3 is CASSQRDILHEQYF. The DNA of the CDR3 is TGCGCCAGCAGCCAGAGGGACATACTCCACGAGCAGTACTTC.

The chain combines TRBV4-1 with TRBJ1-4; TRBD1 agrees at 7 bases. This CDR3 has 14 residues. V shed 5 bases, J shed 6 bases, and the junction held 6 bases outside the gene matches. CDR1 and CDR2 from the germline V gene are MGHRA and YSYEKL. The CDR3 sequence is CASSKLTGYEKLFF. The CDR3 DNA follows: TGCGCCAGCAGCAAACTGACAGGGTATGAAAAACTGTTTTTT.